This T cell receptor (beta chain) stems from a study of T cell repertoires in cytomegalovirus infection. About the research overall: Well-studied HLA-B-restricted CMV epitopes were used in the study alongside recently identified HLA-C-restricted ones. CMV infection together with matching HLA type was indicated by public TCR beta signatures. Notes on the study in general: Totalled public TCR beta family frequency picked out people who carried CMV plus the relevant HLA. HLA-C-restricted CMV clonotypes gave the most frequent clonotype in two of eight donors.

Germline V gene data show CDR1 as MNHNS and CDR2 as SASEGT. The CDR3 consists of 16 residues. V was pared by 4 bases and J by 2 bases, with 8 bases of the junction left unmatched. Via MiXCR, TCRdb re-called the reads, giving one row per CDR3 protein. This table has around 430,000 distinct CDR3 sequences, about two fifths appearing once. In regard to this clonotype: What it binds is unknown.

J is TRBJ2-3 and V is TRBV6-1; 8 nucleotides align to TRBD2. The source material was cultured PBMCs, sampled from culture after CMV antigen stimulation. The clonotype was recovered from a human donor in good health (CMV status not recorded). Some clones in this sample may be carry-over from other donors' samples. CDR3 residues: CASSGWREASTDTQYF. In DNA, the CDR3 is TGTGCCAGCAGTGGGTGGCGGGAGGCCTCCACAGATACGCAGTATTTT.